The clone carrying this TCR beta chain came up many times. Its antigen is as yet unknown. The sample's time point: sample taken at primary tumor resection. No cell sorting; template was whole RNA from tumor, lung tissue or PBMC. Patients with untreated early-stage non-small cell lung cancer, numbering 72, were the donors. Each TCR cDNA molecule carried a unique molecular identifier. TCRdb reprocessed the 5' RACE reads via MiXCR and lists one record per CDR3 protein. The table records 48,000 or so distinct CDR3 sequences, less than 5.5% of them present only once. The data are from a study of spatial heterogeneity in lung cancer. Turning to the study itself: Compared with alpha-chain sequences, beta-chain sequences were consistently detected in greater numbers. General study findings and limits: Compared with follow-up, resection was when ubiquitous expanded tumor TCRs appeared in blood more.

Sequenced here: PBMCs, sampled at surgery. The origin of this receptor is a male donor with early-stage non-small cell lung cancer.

CDR3 sequence: CASSQAGGHGYTF. The CDR3 region has the DNA TGCGCCAGCAGCCAAGCGGGCGGCCATGGCTACACCTTC. The J gene is TRBJ1-2, the V gene TRBV4-3, with D uncertain. Deletions cut 1 base from V and 6 bases from J, with 9 bases between. The germline V gene has CDR1 LGHNA and CDR2 YSLEER. The CDR3 extends over 13 amino acids.